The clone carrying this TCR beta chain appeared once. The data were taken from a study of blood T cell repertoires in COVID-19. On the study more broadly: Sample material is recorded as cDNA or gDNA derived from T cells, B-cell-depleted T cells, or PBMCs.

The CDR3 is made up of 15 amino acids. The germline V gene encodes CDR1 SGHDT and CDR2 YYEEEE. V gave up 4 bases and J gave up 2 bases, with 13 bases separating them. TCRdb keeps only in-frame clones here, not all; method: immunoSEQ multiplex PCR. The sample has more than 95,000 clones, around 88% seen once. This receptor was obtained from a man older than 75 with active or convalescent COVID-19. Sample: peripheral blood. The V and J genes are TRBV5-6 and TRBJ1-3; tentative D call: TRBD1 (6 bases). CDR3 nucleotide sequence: TGTGCCAGCAGCCCCCCCAGGGGTACTGGAAACACCATATATTTT. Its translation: CASSPPRGTGNTIYF.